The T cell receptor beta chain described here comes from a study of brain metastases from non-small cell lung cancer (dated by TCRdb to the late 2010s). Context from the whole study: The study profiled the immune microenvironment of paired resected primary tumors and brain metastases from non-small-cell lung cancer patients.

CDR1 and CDR2, looked up from the germline V gene (reference sequence), are SGHNT and YYREEE. CDR3 length: 15 amino acids, cysteine to phenylalanine. The read is trimmed to its CDR3 DNA, 45 bases read in frame from base 1. The junction carries 11 bases between V and J, which are trimmed by 2 bases and 5 bases respectively. On this clone itself: Its antigen has not been determined. There are no base qualities to consult, and no much larger clone falls within one base.

The cohort comprised over 35 patients with surgically resected non-small-cell lung cancer who had both primary tumor and brain metastasis specimens. Receptor amplification or capture employed the immunoSEQ multiplex PCR assay. T-cell receptor beta chain repertoire sequencing was carried out together with a 770-gene immune expression panel. Here the immuneACCESS table is served through TCRdb, limited to in-frame sequences with V and J called. Missing clones are a known gap in these copies; in checked studies unresolved V genes cover under half, and the rest lacks a known reason. The sample records over 250 clones, roughly nine tenths of which are singletons. Roughly 8.6% of the sample goes to the ten largest clones.

The material sequenced was tumor-adjacent normal tissue. The TCR comes from a donor aged 40 or older with non-small cell lung cancer. Recombination joined TRBV5-4 with TRBJ1-6; the D gene cannot be resolved reliably. The DNA sequence is as follows: TGTGCCAGCAGCTTCCAGGCCGGGAATAATTCACCCCTCCACTTT. This encodes CASSFQAGNNSPLHF.